Each of the 25 T cell receptor beta chains below was sequenced from the same sample in a study of blood T cell repertoires in COVID-19. Sequencing used immunoSEQ multiplex PCR; TCRdb keeps in-frame clones, though not all of them. The top ten hold less than 5% of the sample, which has just over 250,000 clones, less than 90% seen once. The source material was peripheral blood. The receptor source for this set is a man aged 60 to 69 who had recovered from COVID-19.

The chain links TRBV2 to TRBJ2-5; perhaps TRBD2 as D (6 bases). The CDR3 is 15 residues long. V shed 2 bases and J shed 5 bases, with 15 bases lying between them. Germline V lookup: CDR1 SNHLY, CDR2 FYNNEI. This CDR3 is CASSESWGGMETQYF. CDR3 coding DNA: TGTGCCAGCAGTGAATCATGGGGCGGGATGGAGACCCAGTACTTC.

CDR3 region: CASSVDQQPNYGYTF. The CDR3 DNA sequence: TGTGCCAGCAGCGTAGATCAACAGCCTAACTATGGCTACACCTTC. V and J are TRBV9 and TRBJ1-2; D gene uncertain. Trimming shortened V by 0 bases and J by 0 bases, and 9 bases separated the two germline ends. The CDR3 is 15 amino acids. Germline V lookup: CDR1 SGDLS, CDR2 YYNGEE.

The chain combines TRBV13 with TRBJ1-2; D is ambiguous. Deletions cut 5 bases from V and 5 bases from J, with 15 bases between. Germline lookup yields CDR1 PRHDT and CDR2 FYEKMQ (reference sequence). This CDR3 has 14 residues. DNA of the CDR3: TGTGCCAGCAGCCTCAGCGGGCGGGTATATGGCTACACCTTC. Its protein product is CASSLSGRVYGYTF.

This clone was seen more than once but under ten times. This chain uses TRBV29-1 with TRBJ1-3, with D uncertain. From germline, CDR1 is SQVTM and CDR2 ANQGSEA. Trimming removed 4 bases from V and 0 bases from J, with 10 bases in between. This CDR3 is built from 14 residues. CDR3 bases: TGCAGCGTTGTTGACACCAGCTCTGGAAACACCATATATTTT. Translation: CSVVDTSSGNTIYF. The complete variable domain, with remaining parts taken from reference TRBV29-1 and TRBJ1-3, reads SAVISQKPSRDICQRGTSLTIQCQVDSQVTMMFWYRQQPGQSLTLIATANQGSEATYESGFVIDKFPISRPNLTFSTLTVSNMSPEDSSIYLCSVVDTSSGNTIYFGEGSWLTVV.

The rearrangement joins TRBV6-6 to TRBJ1-4, with D possibly matching TRBD1 (6 bases). V gave up 6 bases and J gave up 4 bases, with 12 bases separating them. The CDR3 totals 14 residues. Per the germline V gene, CDR1 is MNHNY and CDR2 is SVGAGI (reference sequence). DNA for the CDR3: TGTGCCAGCAGGTCCGGACAGCTTAATGAAAAACTGTTTTTT. Its translation is CASRSGQLNEKLFF.

The chain recombines TRBV7-3 with TRBJ2-7; 7 nucleotides line up with TRBD1. This CDR3 region has 14 residues. V lost 5 bases to trimming and J lost 0 bases; unmatched junction nucleotides: 4. Germline loops: CDR1 SGHTA, CDR2 FQGTGA. CDR3 sequence: CASSLGGTSYEQYF. In DNA, the CDR3 is TGTGCCAGCAGCCTAGGGGGCACCTCCTACGAGCAGTACTTC. Based on the CDR3 plus reference TRBV7-3 and TRBJ2-7, the full variable domain is GAGVSQTPSNKVTEKGKYVELRCDPISGHTALYWYRQSLGQGPEFLIYFQGTGAADDSGLPNDRFFAVRPEGSVSTLKIQRTERGDSAVYLCASSLGGTSYEQYFGPGTRLTVT.

The chain uses TRBV19 and TRBJ2-1, with TRBD2 matching 12 bases. The CDR3 is 16 amino acids. The trim removed 7 bases at V and 4 bases at J, leaving 8 bases unmatched. CDR1 LNHDA and CDR2 SQIVND come from the germline V gene (reference sequence). The CDR3 is CASTRASGGVYNEQFF. CDR3 DNA: TGTGCCAGTACGCGGGCTAGCGGGGGGGTTTACAATGAGCAGTTCTTC.

This chain uses TRBV6-5 with TRBJ1-1; 8 bases are a match to TRBD1. Germline assignment: CDR1 MNHEY and CDR2 SVGAGI. V was clipped by 0 bases and J by 4 bases; unmatched bases: 4. This CDR3 has 15 residues. CDR3 bases: TGTGCCAGCAGTTACTCCCCAGGGGGCGGCACTGAAGCTTTCTTT. Translation gives CASSYSPGGGTEAFF.

Notes on this clone: This sample includes further DNA sequences coding for the same CDR3. The rearrangement joins TRBV19 to TRBJ2-7, with 8 bases fitting TRBD1. This CDR3 is 15 amino acids long. V was clipped by 0 bases and J by 2 bases; unmatched bases: 3. CDR1 is LNHDA and CDR2 is SQIVND in the germline V gene (reference sequence). The CDR3, as DNA: TGTGCCAGTAGTATAGATGGGACAGGAGCCTACGAGCAGTACTTC. This codes for CASSIDGTGAYEQYF.

The chain uses TRBV18 and TRBJ2-3; TRBD1 aligns across 11 bases. CDR1 KGHSH and CDR2 LQKENI come from the germline V gene. Trimming at V came to 3 bases and at J to 4 bases, leaving 3 bases not matched to a gene. CDR3 length: 15 residues. The CDR3 region is CASSPGQGAADTQYF. CDR3 DNA sequence: TGTGCCAGCTCACCCGGACAGGGGGCCGCAGATACGCAGTATTTT.

The chain has TRBV4-1 and TRBJ1-2; D may be TRBD1 (5 bases). CDR1 MGHRA and CDR2 YSYEKL come from the germline V gene. This CDR3 has 14 amino acids. V lost 6 bases and J lost 5, with 16 bases in between. The CDR3 DNA is TGCGCCAGCAGGCCGCTGGGGGGGGAGTATGGCTACACCTTC. Its protein is CASRPLGGEYGYTF.

This clone has only one observation. V gene TRBV19 combines with J gene TRBJ1-5; the D gene is possibly TRBD1 (5 bases). CDR3 length equals 17 residues. Germline CDR1 reads LNHDA; CDR2 reads SQIVND (reference sequence). Trimming pared 1 base from V and 1 base from J, leaving 14 bases between. The CDR3 here is CASSIAAGGVSNQPQHF. The CDR3 nucleotides are TGTGCCAGTAGTATAGCGGCCGGGGGAGTGAGCAATCAGCCCCAGCATTTT.

The chain employs TRBV18 and TRBJ2-4, with TRBD1 matching over 9 bases. J was trimmed by 7 bases and V by 2 bases; bases with no gene match: 0. In germline, CDR1 is KGHSH, CDR2 LQKENI. CDR3 length equals 13 residues. DNA for the CDR3: TGTGCCAGCTCACCAGGGACAGGGAACATTCAGTACTTC. It codes for CASSPGTGNIQYF.

The chain has TRBV9 and TRBJ2-2, with D possibly TRBD2 on 5 matching bases. The CDR3 is made up of 15 amino acids. Germline V CDR1 and CDR2: SGDLS, YYNGEE. Trimming took 4 bases from V and 3 from J, leaving 13 bases between them. The CDR3 nucleotides are TGTGCCAGCAGCCGGTACGGGGATGACACCGGGGAGCTGTTTTTT. Translated, it gives CASSRYGDDTGELFF. The full variable domain, its missing parts supplied by reference TRBV9 and TRBJ2-2, is DSGVTQTPKHLITATGQRVTLRCSPRSGDLSVYWYQQSLDQGLQFLIQYYNGEERAKGNILERFSAQQFPDLHSELNLSSLELGDSALYFCASSRYGDDTGELFFGEGSRLTVL.

This clone was detected once. This chain joins TRBV18 and TRBJ2-2; D is possibly TRBD1 (6 bases). CDR1 KGHSH and CDR2 LQKENI come from the germline V gene. V lost 5 bases and J lost 0, with 16 bases in between. The CDR3 has 17 amino acids. CDR3 region: CASSAIYRASNTGELFF. The CDR3 coding sequence is TGTGCCAGCTCAGCAATCTACAGGGCTTCGAACACCGGGGAGCTGTTTTTT.

The rearrangement links TRBV2 to TRBJ2-2, with D possibly being TRBD1 (5 bases). With 10 bases removed from V and 2 bases from J, the gap between germline ends came to 8 bases. The CDR3 length is 12 residues. The V gene's germline CDR1 is SNHLY and CDR2 FYNNEI. Here the CDR3 reads CANDRNTGELFF. In DNA, the CDR3 is TGTGCCAACGACAGAAACACCGGGGAGCTGTTTTTT.

The chain employs TRBV27 and TRBJ2-7; 9 nucleotides align to TRBD2. J lost 3 bases, V lost 9 bases, and 12 bases had no gene match. CDR3 size: 15 residues. The germline V gene has CDR1 MNHEY and CDR2 SMNVEV (reference sequence). The CDR3 sequence is CASASSGAGGYEQYF. The CDR3 region has the DNA TGTGCCAGTGCGTCTAGCGGGGCCGGAGGCTACGAGCAGTACTTC.

The chain is built from TRBV7-9 and TRBJ2-3; D is perhaps TRBD2 (6 bases). The germline V gene encodes CDR1 SEHNR and CDR2 FQNEAQ (reference sequence). The CDR3 loop spans 14 amino acids. The germline V and J ends were trimmed by 7 bases and 6 bases, with 17 bases remaining between them. CDR3 in DNA: TGTGCCAGCACCCTAGGCGCGGGACCCGATACGCAGTATTTT. Translated, it gives CASTLGAGPDTQYF. Full variable domain (missing parts from reference TRBV7-9 and TRBJ2-3): DTGVSQNPRHKITKRGQNVTFRCDPISEHNRLYWYRQTLGQGPEFLTYFQNEAQLEKSRLLSDRFSAERPKGSFSTLEIQRTEQGDSAMYLCASTLGAGPDTQYFGPGTRLTVL.

V usage is TRBV25-1 and J usage is TRBJ1-1; 8 bases agree with TRBD1. This CDR3 spans 15 amino acids. The ends lost 8 bases at V and 4 bases at J; junction bases unmatched: 12. CDR1 MGHDK and CDR2 SYGVNS come from the germline V gene. For the CDR3, the DNA is TGTGCCAGCTTAGGGCCGGACAGGGTGAGCACTGAAGCTTTCTTT. This gives the protein CASLGPDRVSTEAFF.

The chain couples TRBV19 to TRBJ1-4; D unresolved. In germline, CDR1 is LNHDA, CDR2 SQIVND (reference sequence). This CDR3 is built from 16 residues. Between the trimmed V and J ends, which lost 6 bases and 3 bases, there was a span of 17 bases. Written as DNA, the CDR3 is TGTGCCAGTAGCGCCGCCAACTTGCGAGCTAATGAAAAACTGTTTTTT. Its protein product is CASSAANLRANEKLFF.

This clone was observed a few times. As DNA, the CDR3 is TGTGCCAGCAGAGCGACAGGGACCGGGGAGCTGTTTTTT. Translating it yields CASRATGTGELFF. This chain connects TRBV6-5 to TRBJ2-2, with TRBD1 matching over 7 bases. CDR3 size: 13 residues. V gave up 6 bases and J gave up 5 bases; unmatched junction bases: 3. Germline-derived CDR1 and CDR2 are MNHEY and SVGAGI.

The gene calls are TRBV5-4 and TRBJ1-3; 9 nucleotides line up with TRBD1. Losses at the gene ends were 4 bases for V and 2 bases for J; bases not matched to a gene: 1. This CDR3 spans 14 amino acids. Germline lookup yields CDR1 SGHNT and CDR2 YYREEE (reference sequence). The CDR3 DNA reads TGTGCCAGCAGCCGGGACAGGGCTGGAAACACCATATATTTT. Protein: CASSRDRAGNTIYF.

V is TRBV7-3 and J is TRBJ2-5; 12 bases match TRBD2. Per germline, CDR1 SGHTA and CDR2 FQGTGA. The trim removed 3 bases at V and 4 bases at J, leaving 0 bases unmatched. The CDR3 runs 14 residues. The CDR3: CASSLTSGGETQYF. CDR3 DNA: TGTGCCAGCAGCTTGACTAGCGGGGGAGAGACCCAGTACTTC.

The chain links TRBV6-5 to TRBJ1-6; 10 bases line up with TRBD1. The germline CDR1 and CDR2 sequences are MNHEY and SVGAGI. V dropped 7 bases and J dropped 9; count of bases not matched to a gene: 9. CDR3 size: 15 residues. The CDR3, as DNA: TGTGCCAGCATCAAGACCCGGGACAGGGGTTCACCCCTCCACTTT. Translated, it gives CASIKTRDRGSPLHF.

The chain joins TRBV29-1 to TRBJ2-7, with D maybe TRBD2 (5 bases). V was trimmed by 4 bases and J by 12 bases, leaving 16 bases between them. Germline loops: CDR1 SQVTM, CDR2 ANQGSEA. This CDR3 has 11 amino acids. CDR3 residues: CSVATGMRVYF. The CDR3 coding sequence is TGCAGCGTTGCCACCGGGATGCGTGTGTACTTC.